Below are 21 T cell receptor beta chains sequenced from a single sample in a study of blood T cell repertoires in COVID-19. The repertoire was sequenced with immunoSEQ multiplex PCR; TCRdb's copy has only in-frame clones and lacks some. The data show some 150,000 clones, about 79% seen once. What was sequenced was peripheral blood. The receptors derive from a woman of 80 years or more with acute or convalescent COVID-19.

This sequence joins TRBV5-1 and TRBJ2-1; the match to TRBD1 covers 8 bases. Germline CDR1 and CDR2: SGHRS and YFSETQ. The CDR3 contains 16 residues. Germline trimming cut 2 bases from V and 8 bases from J; bases unmatched to any gene: 12. The CDR3 spells CASSFGTGASTDEQFF. The CDR3 DNA reads as TGCGCCAGCAGCTTCGGGACAGGAGCCTCTACGGATGAGCAGTTCTTC.

V and J are TRBV10-3 and TRBJ2-7, with 7 bases identical to TRBD1. With 4 bases clipped from V and 0 bases from J, the junction kept 9 bases outside the gene matches. The germline CDR1 and CDR2 sequences are ENHRY and SYGVKD. This CDR3 has 16 residues. CDR3 in amino acids: CAISGTAGGISYEQYF. For the CDR3, the DNA is TGTGCCATCAGTGGGACCGCAGGGGGAATCTCCTACGAGCAGTACTTC.

This clone occurred a few times. This chain connects TRBV19 to TRBJ1-5; the match to TRBD1 covers 9 bases. V lost 0 bases to trimming and J lost 3 bases; unmatched junction nucleotides: 9. The CDR3 runs 18 residues. Germline loops: CDR1 LNHDA, CDR2 SQIVND (reference sequence). The CDR3 bases are TGTGCCAGTAGTATAGATACAGGGGGCGTATTCAACAATCAGCCCCAGCATTTT. Encoded protein: CASSIDTGGVFNNQPQHF. The whole variable domain, remainder taken from reference TRBV19 and TRBJ1-5, is DGGITQSPKYLFRKEGQNVTLSCEQNLNHDAMYWYRQDPGQGLRLIYYSQIVNDFQKGDIAEGYSVSREKKESFPLTVTSAQKNPTAFYLCASSIDTGGVFNNQPQHFGDGTRLSIL.

The rearrangement links TRBV7-2 to TRBJ1-2; 8 bases fit TRBD1. Trimming at V came to 6 bases and at J to 0 bases, leaving 6 bases not matched to a gene. The germline CDR1 and CDR2 sequences are SGHTA and FQGNSA. This CDR3 comprises 15 residues. CDR3 nucleotide sequence: TGTGCCAGCAGGGGCAGGGGGCATACTAACTATGGCTACACCTTC. It codes for CASRGRGHTNYGYTF. The full variable domain, its missing parts supplied by reference TRBV7-2 and TRBJ1-2, is GAGVSQSPSNKVTEKGKDVELRCDPISGHTALYWYRQSLGQGLEFLIYFQGNSAPDKSGLPSDRFSAERTGGSVSTLTIQRTQQEDSAVYLCASRGRGHTNYGYTFGSGTRLTVV.

V gene TRBV19 combines with J gene TRBJ1-4; D ambiguous. The CDR3 runs 14 residues. The V gene's germline CDR1 is LNHDA and CDR2 SQIVND (reference sequence). Trimming removed 6 bases at V and 2 bases at J, with 10 bases between. The CDR3 is CASSAPGTNEKLFF. CDR3 coding DNA: TGTGCCAGTAGCGCCCCCGGGACTAATGAAAAACTGTTTTTT.

The CDR3 spells CASSFTDKGYTF. For the CDR3, the DNA is TGTGCCAGCAGCTTCACTGACAAGGGCTACACCTTC. This sequence joins TRBV7-9 and TRBJ1-2; the D is unclear. V was cut by 3 bases and J by 8 bases, with 10 bases left in between. The CDR3 is 12 residues long. Germline V gene sequence: CDR1 SEHNR, CDR2 FQNEAQ (reference sequence).

This clone was counted a few times. The chain carries TRBV7-9 and TRBJ1-1, with 8 bases identical to TRBD1. Germline V gene sequence: CDR1 SEHNR, CDR2 FQNEAQ (reference sequence). The J segment lost 5 bases and the V segment lost 5 bases, leaving 10 bases of the junction unmatched. This CDR3 has 15 amino acids. The CDR3 loop is CASSHRDRPWTEAFF. DNA for the CDR3: TGTGCCAGCAGCCATCGGGACAGGCCTTGGACTGAAGCTTTCTTT.

This clone was counted between two and nine times. The rearrangement joins TRBV4-1 to TRBJ1-6, with 7 bases identical to TRBD1. CDR1 and CDR2 from the germline V gene are MGHRA and YSYEKL. With 4 bases clipped from V and 9 bases from J, the junction kept 12 bases outside the gene matches. The CDR3 covers 16 residues. CDR3 protein: CASSPGGQGGISPLHF. The CDR3 DNA reads as TGCGCCAGCAGCCCCGGCGGCCAGGGGGGAATTTCACCCCTCCACTTT.

This chain connects TRBV7-9 to TRBJ2-7; the D gene is possibly TRBD2 (6 bases). V lost 4 bases and J lost 5, with 21 bases in between. This CDR3 spans 16 amino acids. Germline CDR1 and CDR2: SEHNR and FQNEAQ (reference sequence). CDR3 region: CASSSSVAGIRNEQYF. CDR3 bases: TGTGCCAGCAGCTCCTCAGTGGCGGGGATTAGGAACGAGCAGTACTTC.

This clone has just one count. This chain uses TRBV5-4 with TRBJ1-2, with 7 nucleotides matching TRBD1. The CDR3 contains 19 residues. V lost 5 bases and J lost 8; bases outside the gene matches: 27. CDR1 is SGHNT and CDR2 is YYREEE in the germline V gene (reference sequence). CDR3 residues: CASRGGGGADSLTRSGYTF. DNA for the CDR3: TGTGCCAGCAGAGGAGGAGGGGGCGCGGACAGTTTAACGCGGAGCGGCTACACCTTC.

CDR3 region: CASSYWPGQGSYEQYF. The CDR3 DNA sequence: TGTGCCAGCAGTTACTGGCCGGGACAGGGGTCCTACGAGCAGTACTTC. This rearrangement joins TRBV6-2 or TRBV6-3 to TRBJ2-7, with TRBD1 matching 10 bases. This CDR3 is 16 amino acids long. Germline trimming cut 1 base from V and 1 base from J; bases unmatched to any gene: 4. In germline, CDR1 is MNHEY, CDR2 SVGEGT.

V is TRBV10-3 and J is TRBJ2-3; 11 nucleotides align to TRBD1. Germline loops: CDR1 ENHRY, CDR2 SYGVKD. The length of the CDR3 is 13 residues. J gave up 5 bases and V 8 bases, and 3 bases lay outside the gene matches. The CDR3 DNA reads TGTGCCATCGGGGACAGGGGGGTAGATACGCAGTATTTT. It encodes CAIGDRGVDTQYF.

This chain uses TRBV6-4 with TRBJ2-3, with 7 nucleotides matching TRBD1. The CDR3 totals 13 residues. Germline V gives CDR1 MRHNA, CDR2 SNTAGT. Trimming removed 5 bases from V and 5 bases from J; junction bases left unmatched: 4. CDR3 region: CASSRQGGDTQYF. CDR3 DNA: TGTGCCAGCAGTCGACAGGGTGGAGATACGCAGTATTTT.

As to this clone: The junction shows a germline mismatch at one end, possibly a read error. CDR3 sequence (DNA): TGCAGCGTTCAAGACAGGTCCTCTCAACCCCTCCACTTT. Protein sequence: CSVQDRSSQPLHF. The rearrangement joins TRBV29-1 to TRBJ1-6, with D perhaps matching TRBD1 (6 bases). CDR1 is SQVTM, CDR2 ANQGSEA, per germline. The CDR3 covers 13 residues.

The rearrangement uses TRBV12-3 or TRBV12-4 and TRBJ1-2; D might be TRBD1 (5 bases). CDR3 length: 13 residues. Trimming took 7 bases from V and 2 from J, leaving 11 bases between them. The CDR3 bases are TGTGCCAGCACTCTAGACAGAAACTATGGCTACACCTTC. Protein product: CASTLDRNYGYTF.

The rearrangement joins TRBV7-2 to TRBJ1-6; maybe TRBD1 (6 bases). The CDR3 totals 15 residues. With 2 bases removed from V and 5 bases from J, the gap between germline ends came to 10 bases. The germline gives CDR1 SGHTA, CDR2 FQGNSA. The DNA of the CDR3 is TGTGCCAGCAGCTTAACAGGGATTCATAATTCACCCCTCCACTTT. This encodes CASSLTGIHNSPLHF.

This chain joins TRBV7-9 and TRBJ2-3; 9 bases agree with TRBD1. V lost 4 bases and J lost 6; bases outside the gene matches: 5. The germline gives CDR1 SEHNR, CDR2 FQNEAQ (reference sequence). The CDR3 is 14 amino acids. The DNA of the CDR3 is TGTGCCAGCAGCTCAGGGACAGGGTCCGATACGCAGTATTTT. Translating gives CASSSGTGSDTQYF. Variable domain in full (rest from reference TRBV7-9 and TRBJ2-3): DTGVSQNPRHKITKRGQNVTFRCDPISEHNRLYWYRQTLGQGPEFLTYFQNEAQLEKSRLLSDRFSAERPKGSFSTLEIQRTEQGDSAMYLCASSSGTGSDTQYFGPGTRLTVL.

This clone was counted a few times. This rearrangement joins TRBV7-9 to TRBJ1-2, with 9 bases aligning to TRBD1. CDR3 length: 13 residues. With 5 bases clipped from V and 6 bases from J, the junction kept 4 bases outside the gene matches. Germline CDR1 and CDR2: SEHNR and FQNEAQ (reference sequence). The CDR3 loop is CASSQWDRDGYTF. For the CDR3, the DNA is TGTGCCAGCAGCCAATGGGACAGGGATGGCTACACCTTC.

The chain is built from TRBV19 and TRBJ1-6; D possibly corresponds to TRBD1 (5 bases). This CDR3 has 16 residues. The germline CDR1 and CDR2 sequences are LNHDA and SQIVND (reference sequence). V dropped 7 bases and J dropped 0 bases, with 13 bases sitting between them. The CDR3 DNA reads TGTGCCAGTACCCCCCGGGGGGACTCCTATAATTCACCCCTCCACTTT. This translates into CASTPRGDSYNSPLHF. Full variable domain (missing parts from reference TRBV19 and TRBJ1-6): DGGITQSPKYLFRKEGQNVTLSCEQNLNHDAMYWYRQDPGQGLRLIYYSQIVNDFQKGDIAEGYSVSREKKESFPLTVTSAQKNPTAFYLCASTPRGDSYNSPLHFGNGTRLTVT.

This chain links TRBV2 with TRBJ1-6, with 9 bases that match TRBD1. The CDR3 totals 14 residues. V dropped 5 bases and J dropped 8; count of bases not matched to a gene: 4. Germline V gives CDR1 SNHLY, CDR2 FYNNEI. CDR3: CASSTGGMDSPLHF. The CDR3 DNA reads TGTGCCAGCAGTACAGGGGGCATGGATTCACCCCTCCACTTT.

The J gene is TRBJ2-4, the V gene TRBV7-2; D remains ambiguous. The V gene lost 2 bases and the J gene lost 1 base, with 9 bases spanning the gap. CDR3 size: 15 residues. Germline V CDR1 and CDR2: SGHTA, FQGNSA. CDR3: CASSLFQAAKNIQYF. The DNA of the CDR3 is TGTGCCAGCAGCTTATTTCAGGCGGCCAAAAACATTCAGTACTTC.